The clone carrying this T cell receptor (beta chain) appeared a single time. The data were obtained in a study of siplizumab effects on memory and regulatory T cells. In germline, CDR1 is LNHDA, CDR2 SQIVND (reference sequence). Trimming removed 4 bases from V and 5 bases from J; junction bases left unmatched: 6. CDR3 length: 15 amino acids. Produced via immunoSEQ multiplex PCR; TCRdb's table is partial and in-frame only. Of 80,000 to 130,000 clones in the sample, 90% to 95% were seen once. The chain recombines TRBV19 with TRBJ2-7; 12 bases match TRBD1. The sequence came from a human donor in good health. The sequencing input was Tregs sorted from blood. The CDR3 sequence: CASSNPGQGADEQYF. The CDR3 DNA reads TGTGCCAGTAGTAACCCGGGACAGGGGGCGGACGAGCAGTACTTC.